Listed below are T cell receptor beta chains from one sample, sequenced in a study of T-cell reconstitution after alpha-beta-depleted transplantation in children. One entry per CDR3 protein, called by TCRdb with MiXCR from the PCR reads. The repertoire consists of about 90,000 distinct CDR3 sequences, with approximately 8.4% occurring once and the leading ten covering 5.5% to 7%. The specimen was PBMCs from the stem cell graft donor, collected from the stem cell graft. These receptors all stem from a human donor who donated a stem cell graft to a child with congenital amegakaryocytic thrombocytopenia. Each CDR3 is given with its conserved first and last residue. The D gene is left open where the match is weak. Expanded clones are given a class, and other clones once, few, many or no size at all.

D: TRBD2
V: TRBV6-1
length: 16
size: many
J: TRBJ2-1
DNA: TGTGCCAGCAGAGACCCGGGACTAGCGGGTTACAATGAGCAGTTCTTC
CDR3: CASRDPGLAGYNEQFF

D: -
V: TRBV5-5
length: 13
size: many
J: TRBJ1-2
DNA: TGTGCCAGCAGCCGGGCGGGGAACTATGGCTACACCTTC
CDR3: CASSRAGNYGYTF

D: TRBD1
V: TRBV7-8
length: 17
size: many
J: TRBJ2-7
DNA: TGTGCCAGCAGCTTAAGCTCCGGGACAGGGGGCTCTTACGAGCAGTACTTC
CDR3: CASSLSSGTGGSYEQYF

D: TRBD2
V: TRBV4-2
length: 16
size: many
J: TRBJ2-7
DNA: TGTGCCAGCAGCCATTACCTTAGCGGGAGCTCCTACGAGCAGTACTTC
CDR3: CASSHYLSGSSYEQYF

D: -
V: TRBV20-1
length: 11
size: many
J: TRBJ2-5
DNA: TGCAGTGCTCACAGGCAAGAGACCCAGTACTTC
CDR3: CSAHRQETQYF

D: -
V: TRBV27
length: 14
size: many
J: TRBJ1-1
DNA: TGTGCCAGCAGTTTTCGCGTTTGGGAGACTGAAGCTTTCTTT
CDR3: CASSFRVWETEAFF

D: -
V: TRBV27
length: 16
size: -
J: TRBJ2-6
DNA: TGTGCCAGCAGTCCCCCGGGCCCCTCTGGGGCCAACGGCCTGACTTTC
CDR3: CASSPPGPSGANGLTF

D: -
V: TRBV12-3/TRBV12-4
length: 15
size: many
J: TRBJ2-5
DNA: TGTGCCAGCAGTCCGAGTCGGGAAGGAGGGGAGACCCAGTACTTC
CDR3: CASSPSREGGETQYF

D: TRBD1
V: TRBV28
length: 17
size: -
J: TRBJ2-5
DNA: TGTGCCAGCAGTTTTATGAATCCGGGACAGGGGGAGGAGACCCAGTACTTC
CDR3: CASSFMNPGQGEETQYF

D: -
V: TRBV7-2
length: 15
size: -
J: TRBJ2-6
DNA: TGTGCCAGCAGCCGATTTCGCTCTGGGGCCAACGTCCTGACTTTC
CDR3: CASSRFRSGANVLTF

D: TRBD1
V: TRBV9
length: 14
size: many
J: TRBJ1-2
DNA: TGTGCCAGCAGCCAAACAGGGGGCGCAGATGGCTACACCTTC
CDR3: CASSQTGGADGYTF

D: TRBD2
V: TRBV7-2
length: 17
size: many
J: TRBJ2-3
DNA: TGTGCCAGCAGCTTAGCCCCCGCTAGCGGGAGATCAGATACGCAGTATTTT
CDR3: CASSLAPASGRSDTQYF

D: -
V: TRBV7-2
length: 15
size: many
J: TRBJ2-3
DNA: TGTGCCAGCAGCTTAGGCCCCCAGGGACGAGATACGCAGTATTTT
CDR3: CASSLGPQGRDTQYF

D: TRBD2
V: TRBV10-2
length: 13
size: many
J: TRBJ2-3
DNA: TGCGCCAGCATCGGACTAGCGGGGTCGACGCAGTATTTT
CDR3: CASIGLAGSTQYF

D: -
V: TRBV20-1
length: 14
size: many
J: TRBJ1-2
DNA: TGCAGTGCTAGTATTCCAGACAAATTCTATGGCTACACCTTC
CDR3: CSASIPDKFYGYTF

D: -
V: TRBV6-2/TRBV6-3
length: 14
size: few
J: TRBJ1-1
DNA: TGTGCCAGCAGTTGGTGGGGGACGAACACTGAAGCTTTCTTT
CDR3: CASSWWGTNTEAFF

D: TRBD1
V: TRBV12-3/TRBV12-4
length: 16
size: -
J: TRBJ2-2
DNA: TGTGCCAGCACAGAACCGGGACAGGGGGATACCGGGGAGCTGTTTTTT
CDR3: CASTEPGQGDTGELFF

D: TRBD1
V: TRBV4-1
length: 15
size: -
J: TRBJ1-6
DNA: TGCGCCAGCAGCCTAAAACAGGGGGTTAATTCACCCCTCCACTTT
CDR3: CASSLKQGVNSPLHF

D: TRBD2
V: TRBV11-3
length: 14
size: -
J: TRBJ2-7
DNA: TGTGCCAGCAGCTTTAGCGGGCTGAATTACGAGCAGTACTTC
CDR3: CASSFSGLNYEQYF

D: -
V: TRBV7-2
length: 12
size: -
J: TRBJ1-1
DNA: TGTGCCAGCAGCTCTAAGATGGGGGTAGCCGTGTTT
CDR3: CASSSKMGVAVF

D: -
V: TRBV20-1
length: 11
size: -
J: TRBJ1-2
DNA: TGCAGTGCTAGGTCAGCCTATGGCTACACCTTC
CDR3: CSARSAYGYTF

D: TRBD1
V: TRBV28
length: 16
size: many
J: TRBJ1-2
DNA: TGTGCCAGCTCATCTCCCGGGACAGGGGGCGACTATGGCTACACCTTC
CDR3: CASSSPGTGGDYGYTF

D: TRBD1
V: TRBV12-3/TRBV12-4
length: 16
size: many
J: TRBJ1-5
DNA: TGTGCCAGCAGGAAGACGACAGGGGATAGCAATCAGCCCCAGCATTTT
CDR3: CASRKTTGDSNQPQHF

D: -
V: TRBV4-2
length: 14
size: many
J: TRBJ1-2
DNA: TGTGCCAGCAGCCCGACAGGAGTTAACTATGGCTACACCTTC
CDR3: CASSPTGVNYGYTF

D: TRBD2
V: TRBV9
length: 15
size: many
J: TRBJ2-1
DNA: TGTGCCAGCAGCGCCAGGACTAGCGGAGTGGGTGAGCAGTTCTTC
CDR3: CASSARTSGVGEQFF

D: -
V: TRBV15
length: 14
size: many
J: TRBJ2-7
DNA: TGTGCCACCAGCCCCCACCCAGGTCCCTACGAGCAGTACTTC
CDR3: CATSPHPGPYEQYF

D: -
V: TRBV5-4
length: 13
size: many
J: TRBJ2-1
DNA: TGTGCCAGCAGCTACGCAGGGGACAATGAGCAGTTCTTC
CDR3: CASSYAGDNEQFF

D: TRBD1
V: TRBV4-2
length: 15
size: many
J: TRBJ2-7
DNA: TGTGCCAGCAGCGAAGGGCCGGGACAGGGTGACGAGCAGTACTTC
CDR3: CASSEGPGQGDEQYF

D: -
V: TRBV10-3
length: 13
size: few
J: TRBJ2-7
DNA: TGTGCCATCAGTGAGGTCCCTACCTACGAGCAGTACTTC
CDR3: CAISEVPTYEQYF

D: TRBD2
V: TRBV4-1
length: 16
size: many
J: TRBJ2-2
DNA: TGCGCCAGCAGCCAGAGTGGACTAGCGGAGAACGGGGAGCTGTTTTTT
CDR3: CASSQSGLAENGELFF

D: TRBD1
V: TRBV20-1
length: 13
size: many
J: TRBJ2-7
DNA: TGCAGTGCTAGGGAAAACAGGGGCTACGAGCAGTACTTC
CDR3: CSARENRGYEQYF

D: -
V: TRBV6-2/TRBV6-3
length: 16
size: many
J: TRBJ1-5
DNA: TGTGCCAGCAGCCCCATAGCTGGACGGAACAATCAGCCCCAGCATTTT
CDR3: CASSPIAGRNNQPQHF

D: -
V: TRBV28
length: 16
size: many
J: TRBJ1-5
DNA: TGTGCCAGCAGTTTATCCCTGACAAGGAGCAATCAGCCCCAGCATTTT
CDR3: CASSLSLTRSNQPQHF

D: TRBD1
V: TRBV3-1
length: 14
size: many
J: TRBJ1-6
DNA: TGTGCCAGCAGTTATTTGACAGGGGATTCACCCCTCCACTTT
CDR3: CASSYLTGDSPLHF

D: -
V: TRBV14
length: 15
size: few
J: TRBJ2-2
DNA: TGTGCCAGCAGCCAAGACAGGGGATATGGCGGGGAGCTGTTTTTT
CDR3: CASSQDRGYGGELFF

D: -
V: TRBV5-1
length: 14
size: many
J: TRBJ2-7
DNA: TGCGCCAGCAGCTTGGATCCCTCGGGCTACGAGCAGTACTTC
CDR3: CASSLDPSGYEQYF

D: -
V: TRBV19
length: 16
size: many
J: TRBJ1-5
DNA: TGTGCCAGTAGTACCCGCTCGGCAGGGGGCAATCAGCCCCAGCATTTT
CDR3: CASSTRSAGGNQPQHF

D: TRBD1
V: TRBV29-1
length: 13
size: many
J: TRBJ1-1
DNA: TGCAGCGTGGCGACAGGGGTGAGCACTGAAGCTTTCTTT
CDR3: CSVATGVSTEAFF

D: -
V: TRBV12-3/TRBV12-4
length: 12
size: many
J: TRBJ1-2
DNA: TGTGCCAGCGGCAGGGACCACTATGGCTACACCTTC
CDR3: CASGRDHYGYTF

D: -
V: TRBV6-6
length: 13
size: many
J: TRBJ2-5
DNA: TGTGCCAGCAGTTTCCCGGGCCGAGAGACCCAGTACTTC
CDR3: CASSFPGRETQYF

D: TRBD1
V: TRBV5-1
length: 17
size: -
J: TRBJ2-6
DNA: TGCGCCAGCAGCTTCGGACAGGGGACCTCTGGGGCCAACGTCCTGACTTTC
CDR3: CASSFGQGTSGANVLTF

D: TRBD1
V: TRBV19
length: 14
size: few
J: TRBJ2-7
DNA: TGTGCCAGTAGTGCCCGACAGGGGCTCTACGAGCAGTACTTC
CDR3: CASSARQGLYEQYF

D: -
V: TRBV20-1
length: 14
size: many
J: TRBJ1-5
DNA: TGCAGTGCTGGAGACAGGCTCGTAGGAGGGCCCCAGCATTTT
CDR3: CSAGDRLVGGPQHF

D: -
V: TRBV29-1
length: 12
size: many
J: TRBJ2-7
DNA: TGCAGCGTTGCGGTCAGGGTCGGCGAGCAGTACTTC
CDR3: CSVAVRVGEQYF